The 10 T cell receptor beta chains in this list originate from one sample, sequenced in a study of blood T cell repertoires in COVID-19. Using immunoSEQ multiplex PCR, the repertoire was profiled, and TCRdb retains in-frame clones only, with some absent. The sample carries 70,000 or so clones, roughly 80% recorded once. The specimen sequenced was peripheral blood. The receptors derive from a man aged 55 to 69 with acute or convalescent COVID-19.

V and J are TRBV6-2 or TRBV6-3 and TRBJ1-1, with 10 bases aligning to TRBD1. Per germline, CDR1 MNHEY and CDR2 SVGEGT. This CDR3 region has 17 residues. The V and J ends lost 2 bases and 3 bases, in that order; junction bases with no gene match: 9. CDR3 protein: CASSYVPGQGRDTEAFF. DNA for the CDR3: TGTGCCAGCAGTTACGTCCCGGGACAGGGGAGGGACACTGAAGCTTTCTTT.

The chain is built from TRBV19 and TRBJ2-5, with D perhaps matching TRBD2 (7 bases). The V end was cut by 4 bases, the J end by 1 base, with 13 bases between. Germline V gene sequence: CDR1 LNHDA, CDR2 SQIVND (reference sequence). CDR3 size: 15 residues. The CDR3 sequence is CASSRGGNSQETQYF. Written as DNA, the CDR3 is TGTGCCAGTAGTAGGGGGGGCAATTCCCAAGAGACCCAGTACTTC.

This chain uses TRBV6-2 or TRBV6-3 with TRBJ2-3; 7 positions match TRBD1. V shed 4 bases, J shed 2 bases, and the junction held 9 bases outside the gene matches. The CDR3 totals 16 residues. Germline V gives CDR1 MNHEY, CDR2 SVGEGT. The CDR3: CASSSPTGHDTDTQYF. The CDR3, as DNA: TGTGCCAGCAGTTCCCCGACAGGGCATGACACAGATACGCAGTATTTT.

This clone showed up just once. The V call is TRBV15, the J call TRBJ1-2; a possible D gene is TRBD1 (6 bases). The CDR3 contains 14 residues. CDR1 and CDR2 from the germline V gene are LNHNV and YYDKDF (reference sequence). Trimming cost V 3 bases and J 4 bases, with 12 bases left between them. As DNA, the CDR3 is TGTGCCACCAGCAGTACAGGGAGTAGCTATGGCTACACCTTC. It yields the protein CATSSTGSSYGYTF.

The rearrangement links TRBV30 to TRBJ1-5, with a possible D match to TRBD1 (5 bases). The V end lost 2 bases, the J end lost 2 bases, and 13 bases lay between the germline ends. Germline V gene sequence: CDR1 GTSNPN, CDR2 SVGIG (reference sequence). This CDR3 comprises 15 residues. CDR3 nucleotides: TGTGCCTGGAGTAGTAACGGAGGGGGCAATCAGCCCCAGCATTTT. Its protein is CAWSSNGGGNQPQHF.

The rearrangement uses TRBV5-5 and TRBJ1-2, with D tentatively TRBD1 (5 bases). V lost 3 bases and J 0 bases, leaving 12 bases between the germline ends. CDR1 is SGHKS, CDR2 YYEKEE, per germline (reference sequence). This CDR3 is 15 amino acids long. The CDR3 loop is CASSSSGRANYGYTF. CDR3 coding DNA: TGTGCCAGCAGCTCATCGGGCAGGGCTAACTATGGCTACACCTTC. The full variable domain, in which reference TRBV5-5 and TRBJ1-2 provide the parts outside the CDR3, is DAGVTQSPTHLIKTRGQQVTLRCSPISGHKSVSWYQQVLGQGPQFIFQYYEKEERGRGNFPDRFSARQFPNYSSELNVNALLLGDSALYLCASSSSGRANYGYTFGSGTRLTVV.

The J gene is TRBJ1-2, the V gene TRBV25-1; TRBD1 agrees at 7 bases. The CDR3 covers 14 residues. V trimming: 6 bases; J trimming: 8 bases; junction bases outside the gene matches: 12. The germline V gene has CDR1 MGHDK and CDR2 SYGVNS. This CDR3 is CASSGDRVAWGYTF. CDR3 DNA: TGTGCCAGCAGCGGAGACAGGGTGGCATGGGGCTACACCTTC.

The V and J genes are TRBV11-2 and TRBJ2-3, with a tentative D call TRBD2 (5 bases). Trimming took off 1 base at V and 4 bases at J, with 9 bases between the two ends. The germline CDR1 and CDR2 sequences are SGHAT and FQNNGV. This CDR3 contains 14 residues. The CDR3 DNA reads TGTGCCAGCAGCTTAGCGTTCGGGGCAGATACGCAGTATTTT. Translating it yields CASSLAFGADTQYF.

V gene TRBV24-1 combines with J gene TRBJ1-5; D unresolved. The CDR3 extends over 15 amino acids. Deletions cut 3 bases from V and 3 bases from J, with 11 bases between. Per germline, CDR1 KGHDR and CDR2 SFDVKD. CDR3 loop: CATSDRTPANQPQHF. The CDR3 DNA reads TGTGCCACCAGTGATCGGACTCCGGCCAATCAGCCCCAGCATTTT.

This clone was observed a handful of times. The gene calls are TRBV5-8 and TRBJ1-1, with D possibly being TRBD1 (5 bases). Per germline, CDR1 SGHTS and CDR2 YDEGEE. The CDR3 is 16 residues long. Trimming took off 0 bases at V and 0 bases at J, with 12 bases between the two ends. As DNA, the CDR3 is TGTGCCAGCAGCTTGGCCCAGGGTAGGATGAACACTGAAGCTTTCTTT. This translates into CASSLAQGRMNTEAFF.